Listed below are T cell receptor beta chains from one sample, sequenced in a study of blood T cell repertoires in COVID-19. The repertoire was sequenced with immunoSEQ multiplex PCR; TCRdb's copy has only in-frame clones and lacks some. The sample lists around 300,000 clones, more than 75% occurring once. Specimen: peripheral blood. Every receptor here comes from a man aged 45-65 years with active or convalescent COVID-19. Each CDR3 is given with its conserved first and last residue. The D gene is left open where the match is weak. Not all rows give a size; the values are once, few, many and, for expanded clones, a class.

j_call,clone_size,d_call,v_call,cdr3_aa,cdr3_nt
TRBJ2-3,-,TRBD2,TRBV6-4,CASSPSGRTDTQYF,TGTGCCAGCAGTCCTAGCGGGAGGACAGATACGCAGTATTTT
TRBJ2-1,-,-,TRBV7-9,CASSQGSGSASYNEQFF,TGTGCCAGCAGCCAGGGCAGTGGGTCAGCCTCCTACAATGAGCAGTTCTTC
TRBJ1-1,once,-,TRBV7-2,CASSLLPGANTEAFF,TGTGCCAGCAGCCTTCTCCCTGGGGCGAACACTGAAGCTTTCTTT
TRBJ1-6,-,-,TRBV2,CASSEEGHINSPLHF,TGTGCCAGCAGTGAAGAGGGACACATCAATTCACCCCTCCACTTT
TRBJ2-5,-,TRBD1,TRBV19,CASSHGQVLGRQTPQYF,TGTGCCAGTAGTCATGGACAGGTCCTAGGTCGCCAGACGCCCCAGTACTTC
TRBJ2-7,few,TRBD1,TRBV7-2,CASSLSGQGYEQYF,TGTGCCAGCAGCCTCTCGGGACAGGGCTACGAGCAGTACTTC
TRBJ1-5,-,TRBD1,TRBV19,CATKGRTGRNQPQHF,TGTGCCACCAAGGGAAGGACAGGCCGAAATCAGCCCCAGCATTTT
TRBJ2-7,-,TRBD1,TRBV28,CASSPGTGGLEQYF,TGTGCCAGCAGTCCCGGGACAGGGGGCTTAGAGCAGTACTTC
TRBJ1-5,-,TRBD1,TRBV19,CASSIRGQSNQPQHF,TGTGCCAGTAGTATTAGGGGACAGAGCAATCAGCCCCAGCATTTT
TRBJ1-5,-,-,TRBV24-1,CATSDTQGNQPQHF,TGTGCCACCAGTGATACCCAGGGCAATCAGCCCCAGCATTTT
TRBJ1-2,-,-,TRBV7-2,CASSSPGVPFHTF,TGTGCCAGCAGCTCACCAGGGGTCCCTTTCCACACCTTC
TRBJ2-2,few,-,TRBV6-1,CASSEVGGSNTGELFF,TGTGCCAGCAGTGAAGTTGGGGGGTCGAACACCGGGGAGCTGTTTTTT
TRBJ2-7,once,-,TRBV5-1,CASSTTGLSSYEQYF,TGCGCCAGCAGCACTACAGGGCTTAGCTCCTACGAGCAGTACTTC
TRBJ1-3,-,-,TRBV4-1,CASSPSTGSGNTIYF,TGCGCCAGCAGCCCCTCAACAGGGTCTGGAAACACCATATATTTT
TRBJ2-3,-,-,TRBV5-4,CASSLEDSSDTQYF,TGTGCCAGCAGCTTGGAGGACAGCTCAGATACGCAGTATTTT
TRBJ1-5,-,-,TRBV4-3,CASSQQTEPNQPQHF,TGCGCCAGCAGCCAGCAGACAGAGCCCAATCAGCCCCAGCATTTT
TRBJ1-6,-,-,TRBV18,CASSPGVAGEKGLHF,TGTGCCAGCTCACCAGGGGTGGCAGGGGAGAAGGGCCTCCACTTT
TRBJ2-3,once,TRBD2,TRBV5-1,CASSLQVYWERGPSLGNTQYF,TGCGCCAGCAGCTTGCAAGTTTACTGGGAGCGGGGGCCCTCCTTAGGAAATACGCAGTATTTT
TRBJ2-5,-,TRBD1,TRBV6-1,CASSERKGTEGETQYF,TGTGCCAGCAGTGAAAGAAAGGGGACAGAGGGAGAGACCCAGTACTTC
TRBJ2-5,-,TRBD2,TRBV10-3,CAISISGEKETQYF,TGTGCCATCAGTATTAGCGGGGAGAAAGAGACCCAGTACTTC
TRBJ1-6,-,TRBD1,TRBV15,CATSLDRDNSPLHF,TGTGCCACCAGCTTGGACAGGGATAATTCACCCCTCCACTTT
TRBJ2-1,-,-,TRBV6-5,CASGYRVSQFF,TGTGCCAGCGGATACCGGGTTAGTCAGTTCTTC
TRBJ1-5,few,-,TRBV19,CASSIETQGISNQPQHF,TGTGCCAGTAGTATCGAAACGCAGGGGATTAGCAATCAGCCCCAGCATTTT
TRBJ1-1,few,-,TRBV2,CASSGSENTEAFF,TGTGCCAGCAGTGGTTCAGAGAACACTGAAGCTTTCTTT
TRBJ2-7,-,-,TRBV7-2,CASSRMAEGAGEQYF,TGTGCCAGCAGCCGCATGGCGGAGGGGGCGGGAGAGCAGTACTTC
TRBJ1-1,-,-,TRBV29-1,CSVQGILNTEAFF,TGCAGCGTCCAGGGGATATTGAACACTGAAGCTTTCTTT
TRBJ2-5,-,TRBD1,TRBV19,CASSDRGRLRGQETQYF,TGTGCCAGCTCGGACAGGGGGCGATTAAGGGGGCAAGAGACCCAGTACTTC
TRBJ1-1,-,-,TRBV30,CAWRVGGLAEAFF,TGTGCCTGGAGAGTGGGGGGGTTAGCTGAAGCTTTCTTT
TRBJ1-1,-,TRBD1,TRBV7-2,CASSTTGENTEAFF,TGTGCCAGCAGCACCACAGGGGAGAACACTGAAGCTTTCTTT
TRBJ2-2,-,TRBD2,TRBV7-9,CASSPSGRAGAGELFF,TGTGCCAGCAGCCCTAGCGGGAGGGCCGGGGCCGGGGAGCTGTTTTTT
TRBJ2-3,-,-,TRBV11-2,CASSYSPPPGDTQYF,TGTGCCAGCAGCTACTCACCCCCACCGGGGGATACGCAGTATTTT
TRBJ1-4,-,TRBD1,TRBV7-2,CASTPTGQGYKKLFF,TGTGCCAGCACCCCAACGGGACAGGGTTATAAAAAACTGTTTTTT
TRBJ2-5,once,-,TRBV3-1/TRBV3-2,CASSQLPGTTNQETQYF,TGTGCCAGCAGCCAACTACCCGGGACAACGAACCAAGAGACCCAGTACTTC
TRBJ1-1,-,TRBD1,TRBV24-1,CATSDSRQGNTEAFF,TGTGCCACCAGTGACTCTAGACAGGGAAACACTGAAGCTTTCTTT
TRBJ1-2,-,-,TRBV28,CASSPQSNYGYTF,TGTGCCAGCAGCCCCCAGTCCAACTATGGCTACACCTTC
TRBJ1-1,-,-,TRBV27,CPLTSTREPTEAFF,TGTCCCCTCACCAGCACTAGGGAACCGACTGAAGCTTTCTTT
TRBJ2-5,-,-,TRBV4-1,CASSQDWQGGTQYF,TGCGCCAGCAGCCAAGACTGGCAGGGCGGGACCCAGTACTTC
TRBJ2-3,-,-,TRBV2,CASKRTVGTDTQYF,TGTGCCAGCAAGAGGACAGTCGGCACAGATACGCAGTATTTT
TRBJ2-7,-,-,TRBV3-1/TRBV3-2,CASSSPPGRGSYEQYF,TGTGCCAGCAGCTCCCCCCCAGGCAGGGGCTCCTACGAGCAGTACTTC
TRBJ1-6,-,-,TRBV30,CACPVRGNSPLHF,TGTGCCTGCCCCGTCAGAGGGAATTCACCCCTCCACTTT
TRBJ2-1,-,TRBD2,TRBV28,CASSPQAGVPYNEQFF,TGTGCCAGCAGTCCCCAAGCGGGAGTACCCTACAATGAGCAGTTCTTC
TRBJ2-3,-,-,TRBV18,CASSPSGTGGTDTQYF,TGTGCCAGCTCACCATCGGGAACGGGGGGCACAGATACGCAGTATTTT
TRBJ2-2,-,-,TRBV2,CASSEAGLANTGELFF,TGTGCCAGCAGTGAGGCGGGGCTGGCGAACACCGGGGAGCTGTTTTTT
TRBJ1-3,-,-,TRBV12-5,CASGGGAGGNTIYF,TGTGCTAGTGGTGGGGGGGCAGGAGGAAACACCATATATTTT
TRBJ1-2,-,-,TRBV6-5,CASSPSPGNYGYTF,TGTGCCAGCAGTCCCTCGCCAGGCAACTATGGCTACACCTTC
TRBJ2-2,-,-,TRBV9,CASSASGELFF,TGTGCCAGCAGCGCCAGTGGGGAGCTGTTTTTT
TRBJ1-1,-,TRBD1,TRBV19,CASNLLDRVFVF,TGTGCCAGTAACCTCTTGGACAGGGTTTTTGTTTTT
TRBJ2-5,-,TRBD1,TRBV7-2,CASSPGTGRETQYF,TGTGCCAGCAGCCCGGGGACAGGGAGAGAGACCCAGTACTTC
TRBJ2-1,-,TRBD2,TRBV4-3,CASSPGAGLAGDNEQFF,TGCGCCAGCAGCCCAGGGGCCGGACTAGCCGGCGACAATGAGCAGTTCTTC
TRBJ1-3,-,-,TRBV11-3,CASSQEPGNTIYF,TGTGCCAGCTCCCAGGAACCTGGAAACACCATATATTTT
TRBJ2-7,-,-,TRBV6-5,CASSYASLDYEQYF,TGTGCCAGCAGTTATGCTAGCCTAGACTACGAGCAGTACTTC
TRBJ2-5,-,-,TRBV5-1,CASSLKNGGETQYF,TGCGCCAGCAGCTTGAAGAATGGGGGGGAGACCCAGTACTTC
TRBJ2-1,-,-,TRBV2,CASSASGYNEQFF,TGTGCCAGCAGTGCAAGCGGTTACAATGAGCAGTTCTTC
TRBJ1-4,-,-,TRBV3-1/TRBV3-2,CASSRGGTNEKLFF,TGTGCCAGCAGCCGGGGAGGGACTAATGAAAAACTGTTTTTT
TRBJ2-3,-,TRBD2,TRBV2,CASSAQAGLATDTQYF,TGTGCCAGCAGTGCCCAGGCGGGACTAGCCACAGATACGCAGTATTTT
TRBJ1-3,-,TRBD1,TRBV19,CASSISGQAILGGNTIYF,TGTGCCAGTAGTATATCCGGACAGGCGATTTTGGGTGGAAACACCATATATTTT
TRBJ1-6,-,-,TRBV3-1/TRBV3-2,CASSPKQNSPLHF,TGTGCCAGCAGCCCGAAACAGAATTCACCCCTCCACTTT
TRBJ2-2,-,TRBD1,TRBV19,CASSKGQGDPGELFF,TGTGCCAGTAGTAAGGGCCAGGGGGATCCCGGGGAGCTGTTTTTT